The source of this TCR beta chain is a study of blood T cell repertoires in COVID-19. Study context: The origin of the acute and convalescent COVID-19 samples was the United States, Italy and Spain. Sources were T cells, B-cell-depleted T cells, or PBMCs; the material itself was cDNA or gDNA.

In assigning cohorts, the study relied on participant-reported clinical history. Resolution of symptoms, clearance, or two negative PCRs was present in recovered Cohort 3 donors. Produced via immunoSEQ multiplex PCR; TCRdb's table is partial and in-frame only. Of under 450,000 clones listed, 75% to 90% are singletons. Germline CDR1 and CDR2: SGHRS and YFSETQ. J lost 5 bases, V lost 4 bases, and 6 bases had no gene match. This CDR3 comprises 15 residues. The TCR sequence derives from a woman in her forties or fifties who had recovered from COVID-19. The chain links TRBV5-1 to TRBJ2-7, with 13 bases matching TRBD2. The sample taken for sequencing was PBMCs or T cells enriched from blood (not recorded which). CDR3 amino acids: CASSETSGGNNEQYF. The CDR3 DNA reads as TGCGCCAGCAGCGAGACTAGCGGGGGGAATAACGAGCAGTACTTC.